This T cell receptor (beta chain) originates from a study of blood T cell repertoires in COVID-19. The wider study: COVID-19 samples, acute and convalescent, were from the United States, Italy and Spain. Nucleic acid was either cDNA or gDNA, and it came from T cells, B-cell-depleted T cells, or PBMCs.

Original analysis: Amplification with reference gene primers provided the estimates of nucleated cell counts. The repertoire was sequenced with immunoSEQ multiplex PCR; TCRdb's copy has only in-frame clones and lacks some. For V, J and clone size, that table is used; D and trimming come from the DNA. The sample contains 55,000 to 65,000 clones, around four fifths of which appear only once. CDR1 is SGHNT, CDR2 YYREEE, per germline (reference sequence). This CDR3 has 11 amino acids. V was pared by 1 base and J by 7 bases, with 2 bases between. V usage is TRBV5-4 and J usage is TRBJ2-2; D is ambiguous. The sequenced sample was peripheral blood. The sequence derives from a man aged 60 to 69 with COVID-19, enrolled during active disease. CDR3: CASSLYGELFF. The CDR3 nucleotides are TGTGCCAGCAGCTTGTACGGGGAGCTGTTTTTT.